Each of the 7 T cell receptor beta chains below was sequenced from the same sample in a study of blood T cells in healthy people across ages. Then a second PCR, running roughly 7 to 11 cycles, was carried out with a sample-barcoded 5' primer and a J-beta primer mix. TCRdb processed the 5' RACE reads anew with MiXCR; each CDR3 protein has one entry. The sample yields some 900,000 distinct CDR3 sequences, about 28% seen once. Sequencing input: blood. These receptors were obtained from a woman of 80 years or more in good health.

This chain connects TRBV5-6 to TRBJ1-2; D remains ambiguous. The germline V gene encodes CDR1 SGHDT and CDR2 YYEEEE. The CDR3 has 13 amino acids. V lost 4 bases, J lost 0 bases, and 7 bases lay in between. The DNA of the CDR3 is TGTGCCAGCAGCAAGGGCCCTAACTATGGCTACACCTTC. Translated: CASSKGPNYGYTF.

This clonotype was recorded a few times. The rearrangement joins TRBV3-1 to TRBJ1-4; tentatively, D is TRBD1 (5 bases). The CDR3 has 14 residues. Trimming took off 2 bases at V and 8 bases at J, with 12 bases between the two ends. Germline CDR1 is LGHDT and CDR2 is YNNKEL (reference sequence). The CDR3, as DNA: TGTGCCAGCAGCCAAAGCAGGGTTGAAGAAAAACTGTTTTTT. Protein sequence: CASSQSRVEEKLFF.

This clonotype was seen repeatedly, ten times or more. V and J are TRBV6-2 or TRBV6-3 and TRBJ2-7, with 7 bases identical to TRBD2. Germline V gives CDR1 MNHEY, CDR2 SVGEGT. This CDR3 has 14 residues. Losses at the gene ends were 5 bases for V and 5 bases for J; bases not matched to a gene: 9. The CDR3 reads CASSLTGGTDEQYF. CDR3 sequence (DNA): TGTGCCAGCAGTCTCACGGGGGGAACGGACGAGCAGTACTTC.

CDR3 amino acids: CASSQDIQGGNSPLHF. The CDR3 nucleotides are TGCGCCAGCAGCCAAGATATACAGGGAGGGAATTCACCCCTCCACTTT. This sequence joins TRBV4-1 and TRBJ1-6, with a tentative D call TRBD1 (6 bases). V was clipped by 0 bases and J by 7 bases, with 13 bases between them. The germline gives CDR1 MGHRA, CDR2 YSYEKL. CDR3 length equals 16 residues.

In this sample, this clonotype turned up many times. This chain uses TRBV20-1 with TRBJ1-2; weak D call: TRBD1 (5 bases). CDR3 size: 13 residues. CDR1 and CDR2 from the germline V gene are DFQATT and SNEGSKA (reference sequence). Trimming took 2 bases from V and 6 from J, leaving 13 bases between them. The CDR3: CSARKTAGHGYTF. CDR3 sequence (DNA): TGCAGTGCTAGAAAGACAGCGGGGCATGGCTACACCTTC.

This clonotype was picked up a small number of times. The rearrangement joins TRBV6-2 or TRBV6-3 to TRBJ2-5, with TRBD2 matching over 10 bases. The CDR3 length is 16 residues. CDR1 and CDR2 (germline): MNHEY, SVGEGT. Losses at the gene ends were 6 bases for V and 2 bases for J; bases not matched to a gene: 9. CDR3 nucleotides: TGTGCCAGCAGCAACAAGCGGGGGGGCCGACAAGAGACCCAGTACTTC. This translates into CASSNKRGGRQETQYF.

This chain uses TRBV27 with TRBJ1-1; 9 nucleotides match TRBD1. The V segment lost 5 bases and the J segment 9 bases; nucleotides outside the gene matches: 13. Germline values: CDR1 MNHEY, CDR2 SMNVEV (reference sequence). The CDR3 runs 15 residues. In DNA, the CDR3 is TGTGCCAGCAGTGGACCCCGGGACAGGGCGGTAAAAGCTTTCTTT. This translates into CASSGPRDRAVKAFF.